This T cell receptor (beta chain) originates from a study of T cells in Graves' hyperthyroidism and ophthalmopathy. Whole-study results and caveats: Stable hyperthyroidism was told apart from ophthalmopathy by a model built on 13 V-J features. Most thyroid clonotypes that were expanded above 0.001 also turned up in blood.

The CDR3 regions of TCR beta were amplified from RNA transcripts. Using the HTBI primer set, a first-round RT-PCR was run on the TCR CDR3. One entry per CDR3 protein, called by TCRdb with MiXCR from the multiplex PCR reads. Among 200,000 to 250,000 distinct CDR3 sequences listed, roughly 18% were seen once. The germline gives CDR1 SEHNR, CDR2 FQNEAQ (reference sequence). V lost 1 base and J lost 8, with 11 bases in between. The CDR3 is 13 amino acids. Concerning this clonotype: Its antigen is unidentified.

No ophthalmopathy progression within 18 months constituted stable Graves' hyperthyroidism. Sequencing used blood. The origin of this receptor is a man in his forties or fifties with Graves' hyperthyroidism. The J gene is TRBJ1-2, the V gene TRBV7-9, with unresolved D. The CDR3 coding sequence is TGTGCCAGCAGCTTAGGTCCAGAGAGAGGCTACACCTTC. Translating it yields CASSLGPERGYTF.